This TCR beta chain derives from a study of beta chain features in type 1 diabetes. As concerns this clone: Its antigen is not known.

Every isolated RNA sample was fully reverse transcribed, so sequencing captured expressed TCRB transcripts. Sequenced by immunoSEQ multiplex PCR; TCRdb stores in-frame clones only, minus some. The data contain 300,000 or so clones, roughly 8% of them seen just once; the ten biggest clones take up around 0.44%. In total, each donor contributed a single heparinised blood draw that averaged about 120 mL. Notes on the study in general: Significant though moderate, a shortening of TCRB CDR3s appeared in all four CD4+ subsets of Type 1 diabetes patients.

Germline V lookup: CDR1 SNHLY, CDR2 FYNNEI. The CDR3 totals 14 residues. V was shortened by 8 bases and J by 7 bases, with 21 bases between the two germline ends. The specimen was central memory CD4+ T cells from blood. This chain uses TRBV2 with TRBJ2-7; D is uncertain. The receptor was isolated from a woman aged 18 to 35 in good health. This CDR3 is CASGSRPTAGEQYF. The CDR3 bases are TGTGCCAGCGGGTCAAGACCGACTGCCGGAGAGCAGTACTTC.